These 28 T cell receptor beta chains were sequenced from one sample in a study of blood T cell repertoires in COVID-19. Using immunoSEQ multiplex PCR, the repertoire was profiled, and TCRdb retains in-frame clones only, with some absent. This sample yields 85,000 to 120,000 clones, of which about 88% are seen a single time; 2.5% to 3.5% belongs to the top ten. Input material: peripheral blood. These receptors came from a man aged 50 to 60 with active or convalescent COVID-19.

The rearrangement links TRBV6-5 to TRBJ2-3, with D maybe TRBD2 (6 bases). The CDR3 is 15 amino acids. Trimming left V 6 bases short and J 3 bases short, with 16 bases between. Germline V lookup: CDR1 MNHEY, CDR2 SVGAGI. The CDR3 loop is CASSLAGSRTDTQYF. The CDR3 DNA sequence: TGTGCCAGCAGCCTCGCGGGGTCGAGGACAGATACGCAGTATTTT.

This clone was seen once. This rearrangement joins TRBV19 to TRBJ1-6; 9 bases are shared with TRBD1. Looked up from germline, CDR1 is LNHDA and CDR2 is SQIVND (reference sequence). The CDR3 runs 14 residues. The ends lost 7 bases at V and 7 bases at J; junction bases unmatched: 5. The CDR3 reads CASNGQGYNSPLHF. CDR3 nucleotide sequence: TGTGCCAGTAATGGACAGGGGTACAATTCACCCCTCCACTTT.

The chain combines TRBV28 with TRBJ1-6, with D possibly TRBD1 on 5 matching bases. This CDR3 comprises 15 residues. V lost 2 bases and J lost 6, with 11 bases in between. Germline V gene sequence: CDR1 MDHEN, CDR2 SYDVKM. This chain's CDR3 is CASSLLRQSNSPLHF. The CDR3 DNA is TGTGCCAGCAGTTTACTTAGACAGAGTAATTCACCCCTCCACTTT.

This rearrangement joins TRBV7-9 to TRBJ1-1, with 10 bases that match TRBD1. The CDR3 spans 16 residues. Trimming took 3 bases from V and 0 from J; bases not matched to a gene: 4. The germline V gene encodes CDR1 SEHNR and CDR2 FQNEAQ (reference sequence). The CDR3 region has the DNA TGTGCCAGCAGCTTCGGGACAGGGGAAATGAACACTGAAGCTTTCTTT. This sequence encodes CASSFGTGEMNTEAFF. Supplemented by reference TRBV7-9 and TRBJ1-1, the full variable domain reads DTGVSQNPRHKITKRGQNVTFRCDPISEHNRLYWYRQTLGQGPEFLTYFQNEAQLEKSRLLSDRFSAERPKGSFSTLEIQRTEQGDSAMYLCASSFGTGEMNTEAFFGQGTRLTVV.

The table lists this clone with a few counts. CDR3 in DNA: TGTGCCAGCAGCTTAGTGGTTACCGGGAACACTGAAGCTTTCTTT. Its translation is CASSLVVTGNTEAFF. This sequence joins TRBV7-9 and TRBJ1-1; D remains unclear. CDR1 is SEHNR, CDR2 FQNEAQ, per germline (reference sequence). V dropped 1 base and J dropped 1 base, with 10 bases sitting between them. The CDR3 sequence is 15 residues long.

The rearrangement joins TRBV28 to TRBJ1-5; 8 nucleotides match TRBD1. V was clipped by 6 bases and J by 7 bases; unmatched bases: 8. Per the germline V gene, CDR1 is MDHEN and CDR2 is SYDVKM. The CDR3 is 14 residues long. The CDR3 nucleotides read TGTGCCAGCAGGCAACCAGGGGGCGGGCAGCCCCAGCATTTT. Translated, it gives CASRQPGGGQPQHF.

This CDR3 reads CAWSYPGPDREYEQYF. The CDR3 bases are TGTGCCTGGAGTTACCCTGGGCCCGACCGAGAATACGAGCAGTACTTC. The chain has TRBV30 and TRBJ2-7; unclear D gene. In germline, CDR1 is GTSNPN, CDR2 SVGIG (reference sequence). V lost 2 bases and J 4 bases, leaving 21 bases between the germline ends. The CDR3 totals 16 residues. Together with reference TRBV30 and TRBJ2-7, the CDR3 gives the full variable domain: SQTIHQWPATLVQPVGSPLSLECTVEGTSNPNLYWYRQAAGRGLQLLFYSVGIGQISSEVPQNLSASRPQDRQFILSSKKLLLSDSGFYLCAWSYPGPDREYEQYFGPGTRLTVT.

Ten or more counts support this clone. The rearrangement joins TRBV5-4 to TRBJ1-2; tentative D call: TRBD1 (5 bases). CDR1 is SGHNT and CDR2 is YYREEE in the germline V gene (reference sequence). The length of the CDR3 is 15 residues. Trimming cost V 5 bases and J 1 base, with 15 bases left between them. In DNA, the CDR3 is TGTGCCAGCAGACCAGGGTTTGTTGGTAACTATGGCTACACCTTC. Translating it yields CASRPGFVGNYGYTF.

The chain combines TRBV27 with TRBJ2-1, with D maybe TRBD1 (5 bases). V gave up 0 bases and J gave up 5 bases, with 5 bases separating them. CDR3 length: 13 residues. Germline CDR1 and CDR2: MNHEY and SMNVEV (reference sequence). The CDR3, as DNA: TGTGCCAGCAGTTTATCAGGGGACAATGAGCAGTTCTTC. Residues: CASSLSGDNEQFF.

The sample holds a few counts of this clone. CDR3 sequence (DNA): TGTGCCAGCTCACCGGACAGGGCCGGCGGGGAGCTGTTTTTT. This translates into CASSPDRAGGELFF. V usage is TRBV18 and J usage is TRBJ2-2, with 8 bases fitting TRBD1. Germline V gene data show CDR1 as KGHSH and CDR2 as LQKENI. The J segment lost 7 bases and the V segment lost 3 bases, leaving 4 bases of the junction unmatched. The CDR3 totals 14 residues.

The rearrangement links TRBV29-1 to TRBJ2-4; 9 positions match TRBD1. CDR3 size: 14 residues. V trimming: 4 bases; J trimming: 7 bases; junction bases outside the gene matches: 8. The germline gives CDR1 SQVTM, CDR2 ANQGSEA. This chain's CDR3 is CSVVQGARGNIQYF. Written as DNA, the CDR3 is TGCAGCGTTGTACAGGGGGCCAGAGGGAACATTCAGTACTTC.

The chain links TRBV10-3 to TRBJ1-1; perhaps TRBD1 as D (6 bases). The CDR3 is made up of 14 amino acids. CDR1 is ENHRY and CDR2 is SYGVKD in the germline V gene. V was clipped by 6 bases and J by 1 base, with 12 bases between them. CDR3 region: CAISPGHQNTEAFF. CDR3 in DNA: TGTGCCATCAGCCCGGGACACCAGAACACTGAAGCTTTCTTT.

The chain joins TRBV11-2 to TRBJ2-2; perhaps TRBD2 as D (6 bases). Trimming left V 3 bases short and J 0 bases short, with 8 bases between. There are 15 residues in the CDR3. Germline V CDR1 and CDR2: SGHAT, FQNNGV. CDR3 sequence (DNA): TGTGCCAGCAGCTTGGGGACTGCGAACACCGGGGAGCTGTTTTTT. It is translated as CASSLGTANTGELFF. The entire variable domain, with the rest obtained from reference TRBV11-2 and TRBJ2-2, is as follows: EAGVAQSPRYKIIEKRQSVAFWCNPISGHATLYWYQQILGQGPKLLIQFQNNGVVDDSQLPKDRFSAERLKGVDSTLKIQPAKLEDSAVYLCASSLGTANTGELFFGEGSRLTVL.

This clone was observed a single time. The chain carries TRBV2 and TRBJ2-7; 13 bases are a match to TRBD2. The CDR3 is 13 residues long. The V gene end was trimmed by 8 bases and the J gene end by 4 bases; junction bases not matched to a gene: 2. Germline CDR1 is SNHLY and CDR2 is FYNNEI. The CDR3 nucleotides are TGTGCCAGCCGGACTAGCGGGAGTTACGAGCAGTACGTC. Amino acids: CASRTSGSYEQYV.

This rearrangement joins TRBV19 to TRBJ2-7; TRBD1 matches at 10 bases. Unmatched junction bases numbered 7, after V lost 5 bases and J lost 6 bases. CDR1 and CDR2 from the germline V gene are LNHDA and SQIVND (reference sequence). The CDR3 contains 14 residues. The CDR3, as DNA: TGTGCCAGTAGTCCGGGACAGGGGCTTGGCGAGCAGTACTTC. As protein: CASSPGQGLGEQYF.

The V call is TRBV10-3, the J call TRBJ2-3, with D perhaps matching TRBD1 (5 bases). CDR3 length: 13 residues. The V gene's germline CDR1 is ENHRY and CDR2 SYGVKD. The V end lost 9 bases, the J end lost 5 bases, and 15 bases lay between the germline ends. The CDR3 DNA reads as TGTGCCATTCGCCCAGGGCCAGAAGATACGCAGTATTTT. Translating it yields CAIRPGPEDTQYF.

A single count supports this clone. The chain combines TRBV5-5 with TRBJ2-3, with 11 bases aligning to TRBD2. CDR3 length: 18 residues. Germline-derived CDR1 and CDR2 are SGHKS and YYEKEE (reference sequence). The V gene end was trimmed by 4 bases and the J gene end by 0 bases; junction bases not matched to a gene: 10. CDR3 loop: CASSPPHRLAGSTDTQYF. CDR3 nucleotide sequence: TGTGCCAGCAGCCCACCCCACCGACTAGCGGGGAGCACAGATACGCAGTATTTT.

The gene calls are TRBV19 and TRBJ2-1, with TRBD2 identical over 12 bases. Germline values: CDR1 LNHDA, CDR2 SQIVND (reference sequence). Trimming removed 5 bases from V and 4 bases from J; junction bases left unmatched: 9. CDR3 size: 17 residues. The CDR3 region has the DNA TGTGCCAGTAGTCCCCGACTAGCGGGGGATACTTACAATGAGCAGTTCTTC. Translation: CASSPRLAGDTYNEQFF. Full variable domain (remainder filled in from reference TRBV19 and TRBJ2-1): DGGITQSPKYLFRKEGQNVTLSCEQNLNHDAMYWYRQDPGQGLRLIYYSQIVNDFQKGDIAEGYSVSREKKESFPLTVTSAQKNPTAFYLCASSPRLAGDTYNEQFFGPGTRLTVL.

The chain uses TRBV5-6 and TRBJ2-7, with D perhaps matching TRBD1 (5 bases). V gave up 4 bases and J gave up 4 bases, with 12 bases separating them. The CDR3 spans 13 residues. CDR1 and CDR2 (germline): SGHDT, YYEEEE. The CDR3 DNA sequence: TGTGCCAGCAGCGCTGGACACGGTTACGAGCAGTACGTC. Its translation: CASSAGHGYEQYV.

This chain links TRBV9 with TRBJ2-7; 7 bases align to TRBD2. This CDR3 comprises 15 residues. Germline lookup yields CDR1 SGDLS and CDR2 YYNGEE. V lost 3 bases to trimming and J lost 0 bases; unmatched junction nucleotides: 6. The CDR3 bases are TGTGCCAGCAGCGCATCCGGGACTAACTCCTACGAGCAGTACTTC. Translation gives CASSASGTNSYEQYF.

The J gene is TRBJ2-3, the V gene TRBV19, with D hard to call. Germline V lookup: CDR1 LNHDA, CDR2 SQIVND (reference sequence). V was shortened by 7 bases and J by 2 bases, with 13 bases between the two germline ends. The CDR3 contains 14 residues. CDR3 coding DNA: TGTGCCAGTAAGGCAGGATCCCCCACAGATACGCAGTATTTT. It specifies CASKAGSPTDTQYF.

The chain has TRBV9 and TRBJ2-1, with 7 bases aligning to TRBD1. Germline CDR1 is SGDLS and CDR2 is YYNGEE. CDR3 length: 16 residues. Trimming removed 2 bases from V and 0 bases from J; junction bases left unmatched: 5. The CDR3 nucleotides are TGTGCCAGCAGCGTGGGACAGTCAAACTCCTACAATGAGCAGTTCTTC. Amino acid sequence: CASSVGQSNSYNEQFF.

The chain has TRBV7-9 and TRBJ1-5, with 11 bases aligning to TRBD1. Germline CDR1 SEHNR, CDR2 FQNEAQ (reference sequence). The V segment lost 5 bases and the J segment 4 bases; nucleotides outside the gene matches: 10. This CDR3 comprises 17 residues. CDR3 in amino acids: CASSKGTGGLSNQPQHF. Written as DNA, the CDR3 is TGTGCCAGCAGCAAAGGGACAGGGGGTCTTTCTAATCAGCCCCAGCATTTT.

The chain couples TRBV29-1 to TRBJ2-5; D possibly corresponds to TRBD2 (5 bases). This CDR3 is built from 12 residues. Deletions cut 4 bases from V and 5 bases from J, with 11 bases between. Germline CDR1 is SQVTM and CDR2 is ANQGSEA. DNA for the CDR3: TGCAGCGTTGGGCGGGCCGAGGAGACCCAGTACTTC. It yields the protein CSVGRAEETQYF.

This rearrangement joins TRBV10-2 to TRBJ2-2, with 10 bases aligning to TRBD2. Unmatched junction bases numbered 6, after V lost 3 bases and J lost 2 bases. The CDR3 contains 17 residues. CDR1 and CDR2 (germline): WSHSY, SAAADI. Here the CDR3 reads CASSEPSSGGNTGELFF. Written as DNA, the CDR3 is TGCGCCAGCAGTGAACCTTCTAGCGGGGGTAACACCGGGGAGCTGTTTTTT.

The genes are TRBV10-3 and TRBJ1-2; 9 bases line up with TRBD1. The CDR3 totals 14 residues. The V gene end was trimmed by 5 bases and the J gene end by 6 bases; junction bases not matched to a gene: 7. The germline V gene encodes CDR1 ENHRY and CDR2 SYGVKD. CDR3 protein: CAISTTGTGNGYTF. Here the CDR3 DNA reads TGTGCCATCAGTACCACCGGGACAGGGAATGGCTACACCTTC.

CDR3 protein: CASSSGQNDSPLHF. CDR3 DNA sequence: TGCGCCAGCAGCTCCGGACAGAACGATTCACCCCTCCACTTT. The gene calls are TRBV5-1 and TRBJ1-6, with TRBD1 as a possible D gene (6 bases). This CDR3 comprises 14 residues. The V end was cut by 3 bases, the J end by 8 bases, with 12 bases between. Per the germline V gene, CDR1 is SGHRS and CDR2 is YFSETQ.

This chain connects TRBV19 to TRBJ2-5, with D perhaps TRBD1 (5 bases). Germline CDR1 LNHDA, CDR2 SQIVND (reference sequence). Trimming pared 1 base from V and 5 bases from J, leaving 17 bases between. The CDR3 loop spans 16 amino acids. The CDR3 loop reads CASSIGVGGAGETQYF. As DNA, the CDR3 is TGTGCCAGTAGTATAGGGGTGGGTGGGGCCGGTGAGACCCAGTACTTC.